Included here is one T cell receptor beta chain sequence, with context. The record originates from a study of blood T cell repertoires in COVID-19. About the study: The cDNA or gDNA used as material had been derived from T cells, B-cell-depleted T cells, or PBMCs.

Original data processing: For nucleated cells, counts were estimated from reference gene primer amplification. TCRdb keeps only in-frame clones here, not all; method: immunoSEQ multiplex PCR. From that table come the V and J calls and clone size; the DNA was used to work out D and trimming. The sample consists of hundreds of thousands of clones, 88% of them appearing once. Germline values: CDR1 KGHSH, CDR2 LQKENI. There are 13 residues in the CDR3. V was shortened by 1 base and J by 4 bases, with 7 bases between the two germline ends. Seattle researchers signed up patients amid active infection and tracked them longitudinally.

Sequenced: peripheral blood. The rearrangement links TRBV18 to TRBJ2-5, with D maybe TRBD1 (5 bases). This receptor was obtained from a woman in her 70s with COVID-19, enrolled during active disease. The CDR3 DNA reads TGTGCCAGCTCACCACGGCAGGGAGAGACCCAGTACTTC. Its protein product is CASSPRQGETQYF.